The clone carrying this T cell receptor (beta chain) appeared a few times. The data originate from a study of T-cell reconstitution after alpha-beta-depleted transplantation in children. Preparing the TCRbeta library involved the use of unique molecular identifiers. TCRdb reprocessed the PCR reads with MiXCR, giving one entry per CDR3 protein. The profile shows about 610,000 distinct CDR3 sequences, 8% to 11% of them singletons. The sequencing used PBMCs from the stem cell graft donor, collected from the stem cell graft. The origin of this receptor is a human donor who donated a stem cell graft to a child with acute myeloid leukemia.

The CDR3 sequence is CASSQERAFRGGDTQYF. The CDR3 DNA follows: TGTGCCAGCAGCCAAGAAAGAGCGTTTCGGGGGGGAGATACGCAGTATTTT. The chain has TRBV14 and TRBJ2-3, with TRBD2 matching over 8 bases. The trim removed 0 bases at V and 5 bases at J, leaving 10 bases unmatched. Per germline, CDR1 SGHDN and CDR2 FVKESK. CDR3 length equals 17 residues.